This T cell receptor (beta chain) was captured in a study of OX40 agonist ivuxolimab in advanced cancers. Whole-study context: Ivuxolimab, which is an agonistic anti-OX40 (CD134) antibody, was administered to the patients.

Only in-frame clones appear in the TCRdb table, and some are missing; sequencing was by immunoSEQ multiplex PCR. The table shows approximately 90,000 clones, with approximately 86% occurring only once. Anyone with autoimmune disease history or systemic immunosuppression was excluded. V was trimmed by 4 bases and J by 1 base, leaving 11 bases between them. The CDR3 runs 15 residues. In germline, CDR1 is MNHNS, CDR2 SASEGT. The chain employs TRBV6-1 and TRBJ1-3; the D is unclear. The input for sequencing was CD4+ or CD8+ T cells sorted from blood, taken in a trial of the OX40 agonist ivuxolimab. This sequence originates from an adult with an advanced solid tumor such as melanoma, head and neck, liver or kidney cancer. The CDR3: CASSASLESGNTIYF. Here the CDR3 DNA reads TGTGCCAGCAGTGCTTCTTTGGAGTCTGGAAACACCATATATTTT.